This TCR beta chain is drawn from a study of T cell responses to AZD1222 COVID-19 vaccine. This CDR3 contains 14 residues. CDR1 is SGDLS and CDR2 is YYNGEE in the germline V gene. Trimming took off 0 bases at V and 8 bases at J, with 9 bases between the two ends. The study, taken as a whole, reports: Nearly half of spike-specific TCRs reportedly go after variant regions that carry no mutations. Baseline seropositivity characterized only six AZD1222 recipients.

With respect to this clone: The antigen is unknown.

Produced via immunoSEQ multiplex PCR; TCRdb's table is partial and in-frame only. The data show 85,000 to 90,000 clones, roughly 89% seen once. The receptor was isolated from an adult who received the AZD1222 COVID-19 vaccine. Sequencing was performed on peripheral blood, taken 28 days after the second AZD1222 dose. The chain recombines TRBV9 with TRBJ1-6; D call uncertain. DNA of the CDR3: TGTGCCAGCAGCGTAGACCCTCTGGATTCACCCCTCCACTTT. This codes for CASSVDPLDSPLHF.